This T cell receptor beta chain is from a study of control samples from healthy donors and cancer patients. The germline V and J ends were trimmed by 6 bases and 5 bases, with 19 bases remaining between them. The CDR3 spans 15 residues. Per the germline V gene, CDR1 is MNHEY and CDR2 is SVGAGI. TCRdb keeps only in-frame clones here, not all; method: immunoSEQ multiplex PCR. The table records 40,000 to 45,000 clones, about three quarters of them present only once. The receptor was isolated from a male donor with melanoma. Input material: formalin-fixed, paraffin-embedded tissue. The chain is built from TRBV6-5 and TRBJ1-2, with a weak D call TRBD1 (5 bases). The DNA for the CDR3 is TGTGCCAGCAGACTCCAGACATTGAGGGGTTATGGCTACACCTTC. Translation gives CASRLQTLRGYGYTF.